This T cell receptor beta chain originates from a study of T cells in Graves' hyperthyroidism and ophthalmopathy. Study overall: Peripheral blood specimens were obtained at initial diagnosis, prior to any treatment. Whole-study results and caveats: Progression to ophthalmopathy was predicted a median of approximately 6.4 months early.

There were TCR beta CDR3 regions amplified from RNA transcripts. Primed by the HTBI set, a first-round RT-PCR was run on the TCR CDR3. Each CDR3 protein gets one entry after TCRdb re-called the multiplex PCR reads with MiXCR. The table lists over 150,000 distinct CDR3 sequences, approximately 17% of them singletons. A patient was excluded if there was uncontrolled infection, other autoimmune disease, pregnancy or lactation. At least ten counts were recorded for this clonotype. No antigen is known for it. The sequence was collected from a woman in her fifties or sixties with Graves' hyperthyroidism. Sequenced material: blood.

The CDR3 bases are TGTGCCAGCAGCAATCAACGGGGAGCTAACTATGGCTACACCTTC. This translates into CASSNQRGANYGYTF. The genes are TRBV7-2 and TRBJ1-2, with no clear D. CDR1 and CDR2 (germline): SGHTA, FQGNSA. This CDR3 has 15 residues. V shed 5 bases and J shed 0 bases, with 13 bases lying between them. The full variable domain, completed using reference TRBV7-2 and TRBJ1-2, is GAGVSQSPSNKVTEKGKDVELRCDPISGHTALYWYRQSLGQGLEFLIYFQGNSAPDKSGLPSDRFSAERTGGSVSTLTIQRTQQEDSAVYLCASSNQRGANYGYTFGSGTRLTVV.